The 22 T cell receptor beta chains listed next were all sequenced from one sample in a study of blood T cell repertoires in COVID-19. The repertoire was sequenced with immunoSEQ multiplex PCR; TCRdb's copy has only in-frame clones and lacks some. The table has 250,000 or so clones, around 90% seen once. The specimen sequenced was PBMCs or T cells enriched from blood (not recorded which). The receptors stem from a woman in her 40s who had been exposed to COVID-19.

The chain uses TRBV19 and TRBJ1-4, with TRBD1 matching 10 bases. Germline CDR1 LNHDA, CDR2 SQIVND (reference sequence). The CDR3 has 17 residues. Germline trimming cut 3 bases from V and 11 bases from J; bases unmatched to any gene: 15. The CDR3 DNA reads as TGTGCCAGTAGTATTCCAACCGGGACAGGGGCAAATGGGAAACTGTTTTTT. It encodes CASSIPTGTGANGKLFF.

The chain employs TRBV4-2 and TRBJ1-2; 10 nucleotides match TRBD1. Germline V lookup: CDR1 LGHNA, CDR2 YNFKEQ. V shed 4 bases, J shed 4 bases, and the junction held 15 bases outside the gene matches. The CDR3 runs to 18 residues. CDR3 sequence: CASSLVGTGADSSYGYTF. The DNA of the CDR3 is TGTGCCAGCAGCCTGGTCGGGACAGGGGCCGATTCCAGCTATGGCTACACCTTC.

This clone was detected many times. The chain employs TRBV5-1 and TRBJ2-2; D remains ambiguous. The V and J ends lost 3 bases and 7 bases respectively, with 16 bases between them. The CDR3 is 15 residues long. Germline CDR1 reads SGHRS; CDR2 reads YFSETQ. The CDR3 loop reads CASSSENSHGGELFF. As DNA, the CDR3 is TGCGCCAGCAGCTCCGAAAACTCCCATGGCGGGGAGCTGTTTTTT.

The J gene is TRBJ1-2, the V gene TRBV21-1. TRBV21-1 is a known pseudogene. The CDR3 sequence is 16 residues long. The chain's CDR3 is CASSKVAGLWSYGYTF. CDR3 nucleotides: TGTGCCAGCAGCAAAGTAGCGGGGCTGTGGTCCTATGGCTACACCTTC.

The rearrangement uses TRBV13 and TRBJ2-7; D remains ambiguous. CDR3 size: 14 residues. The V gene's germline CDR1 is PRHDT and CDR2 FYEKMQ (reference sequence). V was shortened by 6 bases and J by 0 bases, with 12 bases between the two germline ends. Here the CDR3 DNA reads TGTGCCAGCAGTAGGAGTTACTCCTCCTACGAGCAGTACGTC. Amino acids: CASSRSYSSYEQYV.

V gene TRBV7-2 combines with J gene TRBJ1-2; D not certain. V was shortened by 0 bases and J by 5 bases, with 13 bases between the two germline ends. Germline V gene lookup returns CDR1 SGHTA and CDR2 FQGNSA. This CDR3 spans 15 amino acids. The DNA of the CDR3 is TGTGCCAGCAGCTTAGCGATTTCAGGCGTATATGGCTACACCTTC. It translates to CASSLAISGVYGYTF.

The rearrangement uses TRBV7-2 and TRBJ1-3; D call uncertain. CDR1 and CDR2 from the germline V gene are SGHTA and FQGNSA. The CDR3 consists of 18 residues. V shed 0 bases and J shed 0 bases, with 15 bases lying between them. The chain's CDR3 is CASSLAWRQERSGNTIYF. The CDR3 DNA reads as TGTGCCAGCAGCTTAGCGTGGCGTCAGGAACGCTCTGGAAACACCATATATTTT.

This clone was seen once. CDR3 nucleotides: TGTGCCTGGAGCCGGGGGGCGAGGTATGGCTACACCTTC. Protein product: CAWSRGARYGYTF. The chain uses TRBV30 and TRBJ1-2, with D possibly being TRBD1 (6 bases). The germline V gene encodes CDR1 GTSNPN and CDR2 SVGIG (reference sequence). V dropped 3 bases and J dropped 5 bases, with 13 bases sitting between them. The CDR3 is made up of 13 amino acids.

The V and J genes are TRBV27 and TRBJ2-5, with 7 bases fitting TRBD1. The CDR3 has 15 amino acids. Germline CDR1 reads MNHEY; CDR2 reads SMNVEV (reference sequence). Trimming removed 5 bases from V and 3 bases from J; junction bases left unmatched: 9. In DNA, the CDR3 is TGTGCCAGCAGTCGGGCGGTGGGGACAGAAGAGACCCAGTACTTC. Translating gives CASSRAVGTEETQYF.

The V call is TRBV15, the J call TRBJ2-1; 9 bases line up with TRBD1. V trimming: 5 bases; J trimming: 6 bases; junction bases outside the gene matches: 5. The CDR3 has 14 residues. Looked up from germline, CDR1 is LNHNV and CDR2 is YYDKDF (reference sequence). The CDR3 nucleotides are TGTGCCACCAGCCCCCGGACAGGGGTCAATGAGCAGTTCTTC. It encodes CATSPRTGVNEQFF. The entire variable domain, with the rest obtained from reference TRBV15 and TRBJ2-1, is as follows: DAMVIQNPRYQVTQFGKPVTLSCSQTLNHNVMYWYQQKSSQAPKLLFHYYDKDFNNEADTPDNFQSRRPNTSFCFLDIRSPGLGDTAMYLCATSPRTGVNEQFFGPGTRLTVL.

The chain is built from TRBV7-9 and TRBJ1-4, with 9 positions matching TRBD1. Germline assignment: CDR1 SEHNR and CDR2 FQNEAQ (reference sequence). The CDR3 is 15 residues long. V dropped 5 bases and J dropped 5; count of bases not matched to a gene: 6. The CDR3 nucleotides are TGTGCCAGCAGCCCCCAAGGGACAGGGAATGAAAAACTGTTTTTT. Amino acids: CASSPQGTGNEKLFF.

A word on this clone: A read error may produce the germline difference seen at one junction end. Other nucleotide sequences from this sample produce the same CDR3. This sequence joins TRBV5-1 and TRBJ1-4; D not certain. Germline loops: CDR1 SGHRS, CDR2 YFSETQ. CDR3 length: 14 amino acids. The DNA for the CDR3 is TGTGCCAGCAGCTTAGCAGGCTCTAATGAAAAACTGTTTTTT. This sequence encodes CASSLAGSNEKLFF. Supplemented by reference TRBV5-1 and TRBJ1-4, the full variable domain reads KAGVTQTPRYLIKTRGQQVTLSCSPISGHRSVSWYQQTPGQGLQFLFEYFSETQRNKGNFPGRFSGRQFSNSRSEMNVSTLELGDSALYLCASSLAGSNEKLFFGSGTQLSVL.

The V and J genes are TRBV5-1 and TRBJ2-2; TRBD1 is a possible D gene (5 bases). CDR1 is SGHRS, CDR2 YFSETQ, per germline. This CDR3 comprises 18 residues. V lost 4 bases and J lost 0, with 19 bases in between. The CDR3 bases are TGCGCCAGCAGCGCTGACCCCAAGACAGACGCGAACACCGGGGAGCTGTTTTTT. Its translation is CASSADPKTDANTGELFF. The variable domain in full, completed from reference TRBV5-1 and TRBJ2-2, reads KAGVTQTPRYLIKTRGQQVTLSCSPISGHRSVSWYQQTPGQGLQFLFEYFSETQRNKGNFPGRFSGRQFSNSRSEMNVSTLELGDSALYLCASSADPKTDANTGELFFGEGSRLTVL.

The chain has TRBV7-9 and TRBJ2-2; the match to TRBD1 covers 7 bases. The CDR3 sequence is 15 residues long. Germline lookup yields CDR1 SEHNR and CDR2 FQNEAQ (reference sequence). The J segment lost 2 bases and the V segment lost 6 bases, leaving 6 bases of the junction unmatched. The CDR3 bases are TGTGCCAGCAGGCCGACAGGGCCCAACACCGGGGAGCTGTTTTTT. As protein: CASRPTGPNTGELFF.

V is TRBV5-1 and J is TRBJ1-4, with D perhaps TRBD1 (5 bases). This CDR3 has 14 residues. Trimming removed 4 bases at V and 8 bases at J, with 15 bases between. Germline V CDR1 and CDR2: SGHRS, YFSETQ. CDR3: CASSPGGGEEKLFF. The CDR3 nucleotides read TGCGCCAGCAGCCCCGGGGGAGGAGAGGAAAAACTGTTTTTT.

V is TRBV9 and J is TRBJ1-6, with D tentatively TRBD1 (5 bases). Per the germline V gene, CDR1 is SGDLS and CDR2 is YYNGEE. The V gene lost 4 bases and the J gene lost 5 bases, with 10 bases spanning the gap. This CDR3 comprises 14 residues. CDR3 loop: CASSPDRHNSPLHF. CDR3 nucleotide sequence: TGTGCCAGCAGCCCAGACAGACATAATTCACCCCTCCACTTT.

The CDR3 reads CASSLGVTGTNEQFF. CDR3 DNA sequence: TGTGCCAGCAGCTTAGGGGTGACAGGGACGAATGAGCAGTTCTTC. The chain is built from TRBV11-3 and TRBJ2-1; TRBD1 matches 7 bases. The CDR3 is 15 amino acids. Trimming at V came to 1 base and at J to 7 bases, leaving 7 bases not matched to a gene. Germline CDR1 reads SGHNT; CDR2 reads YENEEA.

J is TRBJ2-2 and V is TRBV5-1; D is unclear. Germline CDR1 reads SGHRS; CDR2 reads YFSETQ. Trimming stripped 6 bases from V and 2 bases from J, with 14 bases between. This CDR3 is built from 15 residues. The CDR3 here is CASTPSPGNTGELFF. The CDR3 DNA sequence: TGCGCCAGCACGCCCTCACCGGGTAACACCGGGGAGCTGTTTTTT.

The chain combines TRBV3-1 (or the pseudogene TRBV3-2) with TRBJ1-2, with 8 bases fitting TRBD1. The CDR3 totals 15 residues. Germline V gives CDR1 LGHDT, CDR2 YNNKEL (reference sequence). V was pared by 1 base and J by 1 base, with 2 bases of the junction left unmatched. The CDR3 DNA reads TGTGCCAGCAGCCAAGGGGACAGGATTAACTATGGCTACACCTTC. It is translated as CASSQGDRINYGYTF.

The V and J genes are TRBV12-2 and TRBJ1-5. TRBV12-2 is given as a pseudogene. This CDR3 spans 18 amino acids. The CDR3 here is CASRLSGIPGGVAKPQHF. Written as DNA, the CDR3 is TGTGCAAGTCGCTTATCGGGGATACCAGGTGGGGTAGCGAAGCCCCAGCATTTT.

Comments on this clone: A much larger clone differs by one base, so this may be a read error. The genes are TRBV5-4 and TRBJ1-5; D is possibly TRBD1 (6 bases). Trimming left V 2 bases short and J 6 bases short, with 9 bases between. The CDR3 consists of 13 residues. Germline assignment: CDR1 SGHNT and CDR2 YYREEE (reference sequence). The CDR3 sequence: CASSFQGSQPQHF. CDR3 nucleotides: TGTGCCAGCAGCTTTCAGGGGAGTCAGCCCCAGCATTTT.

This chain links TRBV18 with TRBJ2-7; 10 bases fit TRBD1. Trimming took 3 bases from V and 5 from J; bases not matched to a gene: 1. The CDR3 spans 13 residues. Germline CDR1 is KGHSH and CDR2 is LQKENI. CDR3 in DNA: TGTGCCAGCTCACCTGGGACAGGGGACGAGCAGTACTTC. This translates into CASSPGTGDEQYF.